This T cell receptor beta chain was identified during a study of T cells in Graves' hyperthyroidism and ophthalmopathy. RNA transcripts served as the template for amplifying TCR beta CDR3 regions. A set of HTBI primers served as the primers for a first-round RT-PCR of the TCR CDR3. TCRdb reprocessed the multiplex PCR reads with MiXCR, giving one entry per CDR3 protein. The sample yields around 600,000 distinct CDR3 sequences, 12% to 15% seen once. In this sample, this clonotype turned up many times. CDR1 and CDR2 from the germline V gene are MDHEN and SYDVKM. CDR3 size: 13 residues. V was cut by 2 bases and J by 4 bases, with 8 bases left in between.

The TCR originated in a woman younger than 35 with Graves' ophthalmopathy. This chain uses TRBV28 with TRBJ1-2; unclear D gene. Sequenced material: blood. The CDR3 DNA reads TGTGCCAGCAGTTTAGCACCGATCTATGGCTACACCTTC. Translated: CASSLAPIYGYTF.